A selection of T cell receptor beta chains follows, all from one sample in a study of blood T cells in healthy people across ages. TCRdb passed the 5' RACE reads through MiXCR, listing each CDR3 protein once. The sample consists of around 580,000 distinct CDR3 sequences, 40% to 50% of them appearing once. The specimen sequenced was blood. The receptor source for this set is a man older than 75 in good health. The CDR3 runs from the conserved cysteine through the conserved F or W.

j_call v_call cdr3_aa
TRBJ1-2 TRBV25-1 CASSPEFRSYGYTF
TRBJ1-2 TRBV6-6 CASSSSREEGRRGYTF
TRBJ1-4 TRBV13 CASSLLAEKLFF
TRBJ2-7 TRBV6-1 CASKQGWELLTGAYEQYF
TRBJ2-1 TRBV7-2 CASSFTSGRYNEQFF
TRBJ1-4 TRBV4-3 CASSRSRQGYTNEKLFF
TRBJ2-7 TRBV12-3/TRBV12-4 CASSFGGGFSYEQYF
TRBJ2-1 TRBV6-6 CASTNRDNEQFF
TRBJ2-3 TRBV20-1 CSAKGYAWTSTDTQYF
TRBJ1-2 TRBV11-1 CASSLYKGQGSGYTF
TRBJ1-5 TRBV30 CAWSDRGNQPQHF
TRBJ2-7 TRBV5-5 CVSSLLSRSYGQYF
TRBJ2-1 TRBV10-2 CASSVERSEQFF
TRBJ2-7 TRBV10-3 CAISDGGGEQYF
TRBJ2-7 TRBV6-1 CASHFKGHLPEQYF
TRBJ2-7 TRBV7-2 CASSPRFGEQYF
TRBJ2-1 TRBV7-2 CVSSPQGAGVYNEQFF
TRBJ2-7 TRBV7-9 CASSSPTGLYEQYF
TRBJ2-1 TRBV7-3 CASSWQGGLTYNEQFF
TRBJ2-5 TRBV20-1 CTSKVLAEETQYF
TRBJ2-7 TRBV28 CASKTGSYEQYF
TRBJ2-5 TRBV28 CASLSPQETQYF
TRBJ2-5 TRBV20-1 CSAGGRYQETQYF
TRBJ1-1 TRBV28 CATQGPINTEAFF
TRBJ2-5 TRBV27 CASSLKASQETQYF
TRBJ2-3 TRBV4-1 CASSQTYQLAGDADTQYF
TRBJ2-2 TRBV6-6 CASTSSGLAGVAGELFF
TRBJ1-1 TRBV7-9 CASSFPDTEAFF
TRBJ2-1 TRBV2 CASSASGSSYNEQFF
TRBJ2-6 TRBV7-2 CASSSRYSGANVLTF
TRBJ2-7 TRBV12-3/TRBV12-4 CASSLEPGAYEQYF
TRBJ1-6 TRBV20-1 CSGTGGESPLHF
TRBJ2-3 TRBV7-2 CASSSGLAPDTQYF
TRBJ1-5 TRBV4-1 CASSQVTWNNQPQHF
TRBJ2-3 TRBV3-1 CASSQGGITDTQYF
TRBJ1-1 TRBV30 CAWRQPGQTNTEAFF
TRBJ2-3 TRBV20-1 CSASVTTNTDTQYF
TRBJ2-7 TRBV9 CASSRTSGGSYEQYF
TRBJ2-7 TRBV7-2 CASSATRANYEQYF
TRBJ1-6 TRBV5-1 CASSLDGQYTGSPLHF
TRBJ2-7 TRBV20-1 CSARDWRRTGGSYEQYF
TRBJ1-6 TRBV6-1 CASALLGRSTYNSPLHF
TRBJ2-3 TRBV7-2 CASKGAPTDTQYF
TRBJ2-3 TRBV7-9 CASSLASGAGADTQYF
TRBJ2-1 TRBV6-6 CASNGGQGIYNEQFF
TRBJ2-3 TRBV5-1 CASSDGSETDTQYF
TRBJ1-1 TRBV7-9 CASSLPGHRNTEAFF